The 25 T cell receptor beta chains listed next were all sequenced from one sample in a study of T cells expressing NK-cell markers (TCRdb year 2020). The library came from 5' RACE. Sequencing instrument: Illumina HiSeq 2000. TCRdb reprocessed the reads and assigns one entry to each CDR3 protein sequence, leaving out DNA. The table kept for this sample lists approximately 150,000 distinct CDR3 sequences. The top ten hold approximately 17% of the sample. The material sequenced was blood T cells: a sorted CD56 or NKG2C T cell subset, CD4+ or CD8+ T cells, or bulk PBMC T cells (not recorded which). Every receptor here comes from a woman aged 18 to 75 in good health.

The chain uses TRBV20-1 and TRBJ2-3; TCRdb designates TRBD2, a call that cannot be tested without DNA. CDR1 is DFQATT, CDR2 SNEGSKA, per germline (reference sequence). This CDR3 is built from 15 residues. The CDR3 loop reads CSAVLAGGSTDTQYF.

The V call is TRBV15, the J call TRBJ2-5. This CDR3 spans 16 amino acids. The V gene's germline CDR1 is LNHNV and CDR2 YYDKDF (reference sequence). The CDR3 protein is CATSRDLDWRTETQYF.

The CDR3 sequence: CASAPAGHGELFF. This chain uses TRBV9 with TRBJ2-2; TCRdb lists TRBD2, though no DNA is available to test this call. This CDR3 is 13 amino acids long. CDR1 SGDLS and CDR2 YYNGEE come from the germline V gene.

The chain carries TRBV7-2 and TRBJ1-1; the TCRdb call, TRBD1, lacks DNA for checking. The CDR3 covers 15 residues. From germline, CDR1 is SGHTA and CDR2 FQGNSA. The CDR3: CASSPRPGLKAEAFF.

The rearrangement links TRBV7-6 to TRBJ2-7. This CDR3 has 14 amino acids. Germline loops: CDR1 SGHVS, CDR2 FNYEAQ. CDR3 loop: CASSLGSQFYEQYF.

The chain couples TRBV12-3 or TRBV12-4 to TRBJ2-3; TCRdb reports TRBD1, a call that lacks DNA to check it against. The CDR3 contains 16 residues. The CDR3 sequence is CASTPGSAIGTDTQYF.

J is TRBJ2-7 and V is TRBV5-5; TCRdb's D gene call, TRBD1, goes unchecked for lack of DNA. The CDR3 covers 15 residues. Germline V CDR1 and CDR2: SGHKS, YYEKEE (reference sequence). The CDR3: CASSSPGTLPYEQYF.

The chain is built from TRBV10-3 and TRBJ1-2. CDR1 is ENHRY and CDR2 is SYGVKD in the germline V gene. The CDR3 covers 14 residues. The CDR3 loop is CAISESVRHYGYTF.

The V call is TRBV12-3 or TRBV12-4, the J call TRBJ1-5; the TCRdb call, TRBD1, lacks DNA for checking. The CDR3 covers 15 residues. CDR3 sequence: CASRQGSGGGQPQHF.

V usage is TRBV5-1 and J usage is TRBJ2-4; with no DNA, the TCRdb D assignment of TRBD1 cannot be verified. There are 12 residues in the CDR3. Germline V gene lookup returns CDR1 SGHRS and CDR2 YFSETQ. The CDR3 sequence: CASSFGTGVQYF.

The chain links TRBV28 to TRBJ2-7. The V gene's germline CDR1 is MDHEN and CDR2 SYDVKM. The CDR3 is made up of 14 amino acids. The CDR3 here is CASTPDSTSYEQYF.

The CDR3 is CASSQDQVLGQRYEQYF. The rearrangement uses TRBV3-1 and TRBJ2-7; TCRdb outputs TRBD2, but without DNA this stays unchecked. The CDR3 runs to 17 residues. Germline CDR1 is LGHDT and CDR2 is YNNKEL (reference sequence).

The gene calls are TRBV2 and TRBJ1-6; TCRdb's assignment of TRBD1 cannot be checked, as there is no DNA. The V gene's germline CDR1 is SNHLY and CDR2 FYNNEI. The CDR3 length is 15 residues. The CDR3 here is CASGKGTGGGSPLHF.

The chain employs TRBV5-1 and TRBJ2-5; TCRdb's assignment of TRBD2 cannot be checked, as there is no DNA. CDR1 is SGHRS, CDR2 YFSETQ, per germline. This CDR3 region has 17 residues. The chain's CDR3 is CASSLGSGGASQETQYF.

The CDR3 region is CASSLRGLGNSPLHF. The chain joins TRBV7-6 to TRBJ1-6; TCRdb returns TRBD1, unconfirmable since there is no DNA. This CDR3 is built from 15 residues. Germline loops: CDR1 SGHVS, CDR2 FNYEAQ.

V and J are TRBV29-1 and TRBJ2-1. The CDR3 runs 13 residues. Per the germline V gene, CDR1 is SQVTM and CDR2 is ANQGSEA. This CDR3 reads CSVAIRSYNEQFF.

The chain has TRBV5-1 and TRBJ2-1; TCRdb outputs TRBD2, but without DNA this stays unchecked. Germline assignment: CDR1 SGHRS and CDR2 YFSETQ. This CDR3 is 16 amino acids long. Here the CDR3 reads CASSSNSGGGYNEQFF.

V gene TRBV30 combines with J gene TRBJ2-1; absent DNA, TCRdb's TRBD2 call cannot be checked. The CDR3 has 15 amino acids. Per the germline V gene, CDR1 is GTSNPN and CDR2 is SVGIG (reference sequence). CDR3 sequence: CACRGLLLSYNEQFF. Combining the CDR3 with reference TRBV30 and TRBJ2-1 gives the whole variable domain SQTIHQWPATLVQPVGSPLSLECTVEGTSNPNLYWYRQAAGRGLQLLFYSVGIGQISSEVPQNLSASRPQDRQFILSSKKLLLSDSGFYLCACRGLLLSYNEQFFGPGTRLTVL.

The chain is built from TRBV20-1 and TRBJ2-6; the TCRdb call, TRBD2, lacks DNA for checking. The germline V gene has CDR1 DFQATT and CDR2 SNEGSKA (reference sequence). This CDR3 has 16 amino acids. The CDR3 spells CSARQGGSSGANVLTF.

The gene calls are TRBV7-2 and TRBJ2-3. The CDR3 loop spans 14 amino acids. Per the germline V gene, CDR1 is SGHTA and CDR2 is FQGNSA. The chain's CDR3 is CASRLAGSGDTQYF. Full variable domain (outside the CDR3, taken from reference TRBV7-2 and TRBJ2-3): GAGVSQSPSNKVTEKGKDVELRCDPISGHTALYWYRQSLGQGLEFLIYFQGNSAPDKSGLPSDRFSAERTGGSVSTLTIQRTQQEDSAVYLCASRLAGSGDTQYFGPGTRLTVL.

This chain uses TRBV3-1 with TRBJ1-1; TCRdb outputs TRBD1, but without DNA this stays unchecked. Germline values: CDR1 LGHDT, CDR2 YNNKEL (reference sequence). This CDR3 region has 16 residues. CDR3 protein: CASSQDYRGASTEAFF. Supplemented by reference TRBV3-1 and TRBJ1-1, the full variable domain reads DTAVSQTPKYLVTQMGNDKSIKCEQNLGHDTMYWYKQDSKKFLKIMFSYNNKELIINETVPNRFSPKSPDKAHLNLHINSLELGDSAVYFCASSQDYRGASTEAFFGQGTRLTVV.

V gene TRBV5-1 combines with J gene TRBJ2-2; checking the TCRdb D call of TRBD1 is not possible without DNA. This CDR3 contains 16 residues. CDR1 is SGHRS, CDR2 YFSETQ, per germline. This CDR3 reads CASSLKGQQNTGELFF.

V is TRBV21-1 and J is TRBJ2-1; TCRdb selects TRBD2, and the lack of DNA leaves this call unchecked. TRBV21-1 corresponds to a pseudogene. There are 16 residues in the CDR3. The CDR3 reads CASSILGLGLNNEQFF.

The gene calls are TRBV29-1 and TRBJ1-6; the D call of TRBD1 rests on TCRdb alone, since no DNA is present to check it. Per the germline V gene, CDR1 is SQVTM and CDR2 is ANQGSEA. This CDR3 region has 14 residues. The CDR3 loop reads CSVEEQGAGSPLHF.

This chain joins TRBV16 and TRBJ2-3; TCRdb's D gene call, TRBD2, goes unchecked for lack of DNA. Per germline, CDR1 KGHSY and CDR2 FQNENV. This CDR3 has 15 residues. CDR3 sequence reads: CASTTGGGRADTQYF.